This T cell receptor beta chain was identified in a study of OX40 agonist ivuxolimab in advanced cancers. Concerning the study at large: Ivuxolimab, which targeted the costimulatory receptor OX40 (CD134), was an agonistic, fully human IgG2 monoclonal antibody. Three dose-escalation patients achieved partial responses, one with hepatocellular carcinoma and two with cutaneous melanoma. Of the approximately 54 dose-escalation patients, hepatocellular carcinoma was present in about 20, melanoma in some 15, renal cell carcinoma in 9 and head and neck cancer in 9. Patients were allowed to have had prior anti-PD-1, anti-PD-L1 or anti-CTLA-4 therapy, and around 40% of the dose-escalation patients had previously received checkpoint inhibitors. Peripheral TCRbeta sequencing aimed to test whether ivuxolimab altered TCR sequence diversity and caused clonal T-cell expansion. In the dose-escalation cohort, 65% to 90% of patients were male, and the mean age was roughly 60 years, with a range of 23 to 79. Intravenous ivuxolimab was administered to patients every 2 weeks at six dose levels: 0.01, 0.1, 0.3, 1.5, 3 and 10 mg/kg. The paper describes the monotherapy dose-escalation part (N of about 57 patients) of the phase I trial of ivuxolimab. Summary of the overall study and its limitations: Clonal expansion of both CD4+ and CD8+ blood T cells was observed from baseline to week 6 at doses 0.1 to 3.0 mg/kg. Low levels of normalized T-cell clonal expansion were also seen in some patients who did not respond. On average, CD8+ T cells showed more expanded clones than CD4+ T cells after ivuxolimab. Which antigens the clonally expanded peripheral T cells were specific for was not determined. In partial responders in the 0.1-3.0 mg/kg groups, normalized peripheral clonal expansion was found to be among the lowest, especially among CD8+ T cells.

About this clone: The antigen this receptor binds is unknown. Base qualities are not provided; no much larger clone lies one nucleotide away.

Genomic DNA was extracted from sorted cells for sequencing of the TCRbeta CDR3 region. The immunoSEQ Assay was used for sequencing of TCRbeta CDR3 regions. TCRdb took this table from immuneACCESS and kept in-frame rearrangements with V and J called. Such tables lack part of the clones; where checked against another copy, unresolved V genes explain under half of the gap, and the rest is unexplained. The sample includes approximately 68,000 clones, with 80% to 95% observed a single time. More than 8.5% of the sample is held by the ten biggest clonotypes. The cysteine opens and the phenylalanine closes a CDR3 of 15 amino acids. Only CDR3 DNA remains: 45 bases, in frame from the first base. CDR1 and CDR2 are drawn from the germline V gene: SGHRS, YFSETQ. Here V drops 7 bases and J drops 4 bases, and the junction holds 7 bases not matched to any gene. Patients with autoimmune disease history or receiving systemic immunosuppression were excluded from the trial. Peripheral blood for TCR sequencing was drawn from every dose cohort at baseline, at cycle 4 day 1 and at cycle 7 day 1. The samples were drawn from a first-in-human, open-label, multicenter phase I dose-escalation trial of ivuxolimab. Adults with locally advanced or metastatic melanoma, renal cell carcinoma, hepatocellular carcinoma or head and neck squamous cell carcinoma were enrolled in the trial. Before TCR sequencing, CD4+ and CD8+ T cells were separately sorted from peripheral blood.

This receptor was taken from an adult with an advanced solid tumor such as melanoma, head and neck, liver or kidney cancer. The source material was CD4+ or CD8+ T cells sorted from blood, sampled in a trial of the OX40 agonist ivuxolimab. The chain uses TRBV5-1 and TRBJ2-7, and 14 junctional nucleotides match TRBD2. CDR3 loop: CASGEGLAGGYEQYF. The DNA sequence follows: TGCGCCAGCGGAGAAGGACTAGCGGGGGGATACGAGCAGTACTTC. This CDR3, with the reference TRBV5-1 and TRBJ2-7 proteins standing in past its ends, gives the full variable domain KAGVTQTPRYLIKTRGQQVTLSCSPISGHRSVSWYQQTPGQGLQFLFEYFSETQRNKGNFPGRFSGRQFSNSRSEMNVSTLELGDSALYLCASGEGLAGGYEQYFGPGTRLTVT.